This is a list of T cell receptor beta chains from one sample in a study of blood T cells in healthy people across ages. A single record per CDR3 protein comes from TCRdb applying MiXCR to the 5' RACE reads. The sample holds 1.5 million to 2 million distinct CDR3 sequences; about 49% are singletons and the top ten take approximately 2.1%. The sequencing input was blood. These receptor sequences come from a woman between 40 and 50 years old in good health. Both conserved end residues are part of each CDR3. Each record gives: J gene, clone size, D gene, V gene, CDR3 DNA, CDR3 protein. The D gene is left open where the match is weak. Some rows mark clone size as missing; the rest say once, few, many or name a class of expanded clone.

TRBJ2-5	few	-	TRBV4-2	TGTGCCAGCAGCCAGCGGGTTCGGGAGACCCAGTACTTC	CASSQRVRETQYF
TRBJ2-4	-	-	TRBV21-1	TGTGCCAGCAGCGACCGGGACAGGGGGCGTAGCATTCAGTACTTC	CASSDRDRGRSIQYF
TRBJ1-4	once	-	TRBV29-1	TGCAGCGTTGAATCGTCTAATGAAAAACTGTTTTTT	CSVESSNEKLFF
TRBJ2-5	-	TRBD2	TRBV4-3	TGCGCCAGCAGCCAAGATCTTTATACCCCGACTAGCGGGGAATCGGAGACCCAGTACTTC	CASSQDLYTPTSGESETQYF
TRBJ1-4	-	-	TRBV3-1	TGTGCCAGCAGCCCGACCCAGGGCGATGAAAAACTGTTTTTT	CASSPTQGDEKLFF
TRBJ2-2	-	-	TRBV18	TGTGCCAGCTCACAAGGGGTGAACACCGGGGAGCTGTTTTTT	CASSQGVNTGELFF
TRBJ1-5	-	-	TRBV12-3/TRBV12-4	TGTGCCAGCAGCGGGGGCGGGGGAGGGAATCACCCCCAGCATTTT	CASSGGGGGNHPQHF
TRBJ2-1	-	-	TRBV28	TGTGCCAGCAGTCCTCAGGACAATTACAATGAGCAGTTCTTC	CASSPQDNYNEQFF
TRBJ1-2	-	-	TRBV6-5	TGTGCCAGCAGCACAACAGAATCCTATGGCTACACCTTC	CASSTTESYGYTF
TRBJ2-5	-	TRBD2	TRBV4-1	TGCGCCAGCAGCCAAGTCGAGCGGGGGCGCGAGACCCAGTACTTC	CASSQVERGRETQYF
TRBJ2-5	-	-	TRBV27	TGTGCCAGCAGTTCTGGCATAGGCGACCCTGAGCAGTACTTC	CASSSGIGDPEQYF
TRBJ2-1	few	TRBD1	TRBV12-3/TRBV12-4	TGTGCCAGCAGTTTAAGGGGGCAGAATGAGCAGTTCTTC	CASSLRGQNEQFF
TRBJ2-3	few	-	TRBV11-2	TGTGCCAGCAGCTTCGCAGCCTCTAGCACAGATACGCAGTATTTT	CASSFAASSTDTQYF
TRBJ1-1	-	TRBD1	TRBV18	TGTGCCAGCTCAAACCAACAGGGGGGGAAACCTGAAGTTTTCTTT	CASSNQQGGKPEVFF
TRBJ2-5	-	-	TRBV2	TGTGCCAGCAGCCGGGACAACGTCCTTCTTGGAGAGACCCAGTACTTC	CASSRDNVLLGETQYF
TRBJ2-4	-	-	TRBV5-1	TGCGCCAGCAGGGGCTCCGCCTCAGCCAAAAACATTCAGTACTTC	CASRGSASAKNIQYF
TRBJ2-3	few	TRBD2	TRBV20-1	TGCAGTGCCCCAGCGGGGAACACAGATACGCAGTATTTT	CSAPAGNTDTQYF
TRBJ2-5	few	-	TRBV7-2	TGTGCCAGCACTCAAGACAGGTTCGAGACCCAGTACTTC	CASTQDRFETQYF
TRBJ2-7	-	-	TRBV29-1	TGCAGCGTTGAGGGACGTGAATCCGAGCAGTACTTC	CSVEGRESEQYF
TRBJ1-2	-	-	TRBV3-1	TGTGCCAGCAGCCGGGGCCCGCTGGATCATGGCTACACCTTC	CASSRGPLDHGYTF
TRBJ2-1	-	TRBD2	TRBV18	TGTGCCAGCTCACCACGGACTAGCGGGGATGGTGAGCAGTTCTTC	CASSPRTSGDGEQFF
TRBJ1-2	many	-	TRBV20-1	TGCAGTGCTAGAGACAGAAGCTATGGCTACACCTTC	CSARDRSYGYTF
TRBJ2-3	-	-	TRBV6-2/TRBV6-3	TGTGCCAGCAGTTACTCAAGGGGGGCAGGGACCGTCACAGATACGCAGTATTTT	CASSYSRGAGTVTDTQYF
TRBJ1-5	-	-	TRBV5-5	TGTGCCAGCAGCTTGTCCCACCGGTTGGGCAATCAGCCCCAGCATTTT	CASSLSHRLGNQPQHF
TRBJ2-1	-	-	TRBV4-1	TGCGCCAGCAGCCAGGGAGACTCGATTTCCTACAATGAGCAGTTCTTC	CASSQGDSISYNEQFF
TRBJ2-3	many	-	TRBV6-2/TRBV6-3	TGTGCCAGCCGCCGTGCGGGGAGCACAGATACGCAGTATTTT	CASRRAGSTDTQYF
TRBJ1-4	-	TRBD1	TRBV5-6	TGTGCCAGCAGCCTGGGACAGGGGGCCCCTGCAACTAATGAAAAACTGTTTTTT	CASSLGQGAPATNEKLFF
TRBJ1-2	-	-	TRBV6-5	TGTGCCAGCAGTTCCCTCGGGGGCACTAACTATGGCTACACCTTC	CASSSLGGTNYGYTF
TRBJ2-1	-	-	TRBV13	TGTGCCAGCAGCTTGCCCTCCGGTCCGGGGAGCTCCTACAATGAGCAGTTCTTC	CASSLPSGPGSSYNEQFF
TRBJ1-2	few	-	TRBV5-1	TGCGCCAGCAGCTCTAAACAGGGTGCCTATGGCTACACCTTC	CASSSKQGAYGYTF
TRBJ1-6	-	-	TRBV20-1	TGCAGTGCTAAGGTCATTAATTCACCCCTCCACTTT	CSAKVINSPLHF
TRBJ2-3	-	TRBD2	TRBV5-6	TGTGCCGGCAGCATACAATTAGCGGGGGGGAGCACAGATACGCAGTATTTT	CAGSIQLAGGSTDTQYF
TRBJ1-6	-	-	TRBV27	TGTGCCAGCAGCCGCCTCAGGGCACGAAATTCACCCCTCCACTTT	CASSRLRARNSPLHF
TRBJ2-1	once	TRBD1	TRBV28	TGTGCCAGCAGGAACCCCGGGACAGACTCCAATGGGCAGTTCTTC	CASRNPGTDSNGQFF
TRBJ1-5	-	TRBD1	TRBV2	TGTGCCAGCAACAGGGGGGACAATCAGCCCCAGCATTTT	CASNRGDNQPQHF
TRBJ2-1	-	TRBD2	TRBV4-2	TGTGCCAGCAGCCCACAACCTTCTCTGGGACTAGCGGAATACAATGAGCAGTTCTTC	CASSPQPSLGLAEYNEQFF
TRBJ2-7	-	-	TRBV28	TGTGCCAGCATCGGTCGGACTACCCCCTACGAGCAGTACTTC	CASIGRTTPYEQYF
TRBJ2-3	few	-	TRBV4-1	TGCGCCAGCAGCCATGTAGGGATGACGGGGACGGCCAATACGCAGTATTTT	CASSHVGMTGTANTQYF
TRBJ2-3	-	TRBD1	TRBV4-2	TGTGCCAGCAGCCGAGTTGAGGGACAGGGGTCAGATACGCAGTATTTT	CASSRVEGQGSDTQYF
TRBJ2-3	-	-	TRBV28	TGTGCCAGCAGTTTCCACCGGCCCACAGATACGCAGTATTTT	CASSFHRPTDTQYF
TRBJ2-1	-	TRBD2	TRBV7-2	TGTGCCGGCAGCCCTTGGACTAGCGGTTTCGCGGCGGGAGAGCAGTTCTTC	CAGSPWTSGFAAGEQFF
TRBJ2-1	-	TRBD2	TRBV12-3/TRBV12-4	TGTGCCAGCAGTCCACCAGCGGGGGGTCAGCGGAAACAGTTCTTC	CASSPPAGGQRKQFF
TRBJ1-5	-	-	TRBV25-1	TGTGCCAGCAGTGAATCTGCAGGCGGAAGCAATCAGCCCCAGCATTTT	CASSESAGGSNQPQHF
TRBJ2-1	-	-	TRBV18	TGTGCCAGCTCACCGCTCGACAGGTCCTACAATGAGCAGTTCTTC	CASSPLDRSYNEQFF
TRBJ2-7	-	TRBD1	TRBV6-5	TGTGCCAGCAGTTACGGGGGACAGGTAAACTACGAGCAGTACTTC	CASSYGGQVNYEQYF
TRBJ2-5	-	-	TRBV10-3	TGTGCCATCAGCGACCTAGGTACTGGGCCAGTTGGGGAAACCCAGTACTTC	CAISDLGTGPVGETQYF
TRBJ1-2	few	-	TRBV7-2	TGTGCCAGCAGCTATACCGGGTGGGAAACTAACTATGGCTACACCTTC	CASSYTGWETNYGYTF
TRBJ2-3	-	TRBD2	TRBV7-2	TGTGCCAGCAGCCCCGGGACTAGTCTACGCGGGGATACGCAGTATTTT	CASSPGTSLRGDTQYF
TRBJ2-5	-	-	TRBV4-1	TGCGCCAGCAGCCAGCCGCAGGGAGGACAGACCCAGTACTTC	CASSQPQGGQTQYF
TRBJ1-5	once	TRBD1	TRBV4-1	TGCGCCAGCAGCCAAGGGGAGGGACAGGGGGGCAATCAGCCCCAGCATTTT	CASSQGEGQGGNQPQHF
TRBJ2-5	-	TRBD2	TRBV20-1	TGCAGTGCTGCGCGGGGGGGCGAGGGGACCCAGTACTTC	CSAARGGEGTQYF
TRBJ2-3	few	-	TRBV24-1	TGTGCCACCAGCCCGGAAGCAAACACAGATACGCAGTATTTT	CATSPEANTDTQYF
TRBJ2-4	-	TRBD1	TRBV6-2/TRBV6-3	TGTGCCAGCAGTTTCCAGGGGGTGACGAACATTCAGTACTTC	CASSFQGVTNIQYF
TRBJ2-1	-	TRBD1	TRBV12-3/TRBV12-4	TGTGCCAGCAGCAGCGACAGGGCCGGTCGCTACGAGCAGTTCTTC	CASSSDRAGRYEQFF
TRBJ2-3	-	-	TRBV11-2	TGTGCCAGCAGCTATTCGGGTAGGACGTCCACAGGTACGCAGTATTTT	CASSYSGRTSTGTQYF
TRBJ1-4	few	TRBD1	TRBV4-2	TGTGCCAGCAACACCGGACAGGGTGGTAATGAAAAACTGTTTTTT	CASNTGQGGNEKLFF
TRBJ1-2	few	TRBD1	TRBV5-6	TGTGCCAGCAGCTCGAGGGGACAGGGGCACTATGGCTACACCTTC	CASSSRGQGHYGYTF
TRBJ2-3	few	-	TRBV20-1	TGCAGTGCTGCCCGGGGCGGGGCTAGCACAGATACGCAGTATTTT	CSAARGGASTDTQYF
TRBJ1-5	few	-	TRBV4-3	TGCGCCAGCAGCCAATATTCAGGGGTCCCAAGTCAGCCCCAGCATTTT	CASSQYSGVPSQPQHF